This is a list of T cell receptor beta chains from one sample in a study of OX40 agonist ivuxolimab in advanced cancers. Assay used: immunoSEQ multiplex PCR; TCRdb lists only in-frame clones, some missing. The sample carries approximately 9,800 clones, about three quarters recorded once. The sequencing here drew on CD4+ or CD8+ T cells sorted from blood, taken in a trial of the OX40 agonist ivuxolimab. Receptor source: an adult with an advanced solid tumor such as melanoma, head and neck, liver or kidney cancer. CDR3s leave out the opening cysteine and the closing phenylalanine or tryptophan. A clone size is listed for some rows: how often the clone was seen (once, few, many), or a class if it is expanded.

TRBV6-6,14,TRBJ2-1,medium-sized,ASERGAGSSYNEQF
TRBV13,14,TRBJ2-2,-,ASSRDSRLETGELF
TRBV7-9,12,TRBJ2-7,-,ASTWGGAGDEQY
TRBV10-3,13,TRBJ1-2,-,AISEGTGLSVGYT
TRBV19,13,TRBJ2-7,-,ASSEIRQETAEQY
TRBV30,14,TRBJ2-3,-,AWGAGAGGRSDTQY
TRBV6-1,12,TRBJ2-1,-,ASLAGLTYNEQF
TRBV19,11,TRBJ1-1,medium-sized,ASSTGWNTEAF
TRBV28,11,TRBJ2-7,-,ASIRAQRHEQY
TRBV6-5,13,TRBJ2-7,few,ASSYSSLGGYEQY
TRBV19,11,TRBJ2-7,-,AVGGRAPYEQY
TRBV28,15,TRBJ2-1,few,ASRGASGISSYNEQF
TRBV7-3,11,TRBJ2-2,once,ASSLQGTGELF
TRBV7-8,14,TRBJ2-2,-,ASSFWTYPNTGELF
TRBV7-8,12,TRBJ1-4,-,ASSSTRSNEKLF
TRBV4-1,13,TRBJ2-1,few,ASSQEWRSYNEQF
TRBV4-1,14,TRBJ2-6,-,ASSQVGTSGANVLT
TRBV5-1,9,TRBJ2-7,-,ASSYSYEQY
TRBV7-9,13,TRBJ2-7,-,ASSFVASGSREQY
TRBV6-1,13,TRBJ2-1,-,ASSPGGGTYNEQF
TRBV15,11,TRBJ2-3,-,ATSRDATDTQY
TRBV7-9,10,TRBJ2-2,few,ASSFSTGELF
TRBV7-7,16,TRBJ2-6,-,ASSYTSVPQSRANVLT
TRBV7-9,14,TRBJ2-3,-,ASSPDADPRTDTQY
TRBV27,11,TRBJ2-6,-,ATTRAGANVLT
TRBV29-1,12,TRBJ2-2,-,SVVKTGGTGELF
TRBV7-8,16,TRBJ1-2,-,ASSLAVAVGVIDYGYT
TRBV5-6,14,TRBJ2-3,once,ASSLGSQDRTDTQY
TRBV5-6,11,TRBJ2-7,-,ASSLAGGNEQY
TRBV4-1,14,TRBJ2-5,few,ASSQDVTSAQETQY
TRBV5-5,11,TRBJ2-7,-,ASSLRGVGEQY
TRBV11-2,12,TRBJ2-3,-,ASSPVGAADTQY
TRBV21-1,12,TRBJ2-3,-,ASSGTGRTDTQY
TRBV5-6,12,TRBJ2-7,-,ASSPWGGSEEQY
TRBV28,14,TRBJ1-5,-,ASSPSDRGLRQPQH
TRBV28,13,TRBJ1-3,-,ASSLGTYSGNTIY
TRBV2,10,TRBJ2-7,-,ASSGDSGEQY
TRBV6-5,12,TRBJ2-7,few,ASCPTGSSYEQY
TRBV9,10,TRBJ2-1,-,ASSVEAGEQF
TRBV7-9,12,TRBJ2-7,-,ASSRLAGSYEQY
TRBV6-5,11,TRBJ2-7,-,ASSPGIAYEQY
TRBV19,13,TRBJ2-1,few,ASSIDEAPYNEQF
TRBV4-1,11,TRBJ2-5,-,ASSGTSQETQY
TRBV6-4,11,TRBJ1-1,-,ASSDSQNTEAF
TRBV2,12,TRBJ2-1,-,ASSGAGAYNEQF